Each of the 10 T cell receptor beta chains below was sequenced from the same sample in a study of blood T cell repertoires in COVID-19. Measured with immunoSEQ multiplex PCR; TCRdb has only the in-frame clones, and not every one. The sample lists under 450,000 clones; roughly 90% were seen once. The sequenced sample was peripheral blood. These receptors were obtained from a woman aged 40 to 50 with COVID-19, enrolled during active disease.

This sequence joins TRBV4-2 and TRBJ2-5; tentative D call: TRBD1 (6 bases). Between the trimmed V and J ends, which lost 1 base and 2 bases, there was a span of 8 bases. This CDR3 is built from 14 residues. Germline values: CDR1 LGHNA, CDR2 YNFKEQ. CDR3 protein: CASSQGTEQETQYF. CDR3 DNA: TGTGCCAGCAGCCAAGGGACAGAGCAAGAGACCCAGTACTTC.

This clone was counted once. This chain links TRBV7-8 with TRBJ2-2, with 7 bases that match TRBD1. Germline values: CDR1 SGHVS, CDR2 FQNEAQ. This CDR3 is built from 16 residues. J lost 1 base, V lost 1 base, and 3 bases had no gene match. For the CDR3, the DNA is TGTGCCAGCAGCTTAGGGCACAGGGGGAACACCGGGGAGCTGTTTTTT. Translated, it gives CASSLGHRGNTGELFF.

V gene TRBV28 combines with J gene TRBJ1-1, with unresolved D. V lost 3 bases and J 5 bases, leaving 7 bases between the germline ends. Germline V gene sequence: CDR1 MDHEN, CDR2 SYDVKM. The CDR3 runs to 12 residues. The CDR3 protein is CASSFPLTEAFF. CDR3 coding DNA: TGTGCCAGCAGTTTCCCTCTAACTGAAGCTTTCTTT.

The V call is TRBV7-2, the J call TRBJ1-6; TRBD1 matches at 8 bases. This CDR3 spans 15 amino acids. Germline CDR1 is SGHTA and CDR2 is FQGNSA. With 8 bases clipped from V and 7 bases from J, the junction kept 10 bases outside the gene matches. The DNA of the CDR3 is TGTGCCAGCTCCTCTTTTCGGGACAGGAATTCACCCCTCCACTTT. It yields the protein CASSSFRDRNSPLHF. Full variable domain (remainder filled in from reference TRBV7-2 and TRBJ1-6): GAGVSQSPSNKVTEKGKDVELRCDPISGHTALYWYRQSLGQGLEFLIYFQGNSAPDKSGLPSDRFSAERTGGSVSTLTIQRTQQEDSAVYLCASSSFRDRNSPLHFGNGTRLTVT.

The chain employs TRBV2 and TRBJ2-1; 10 nucleotides align to TRBD1. With 3 bases clipped from V and 5 bases from J, the junction kept 4 bases outside the gene matches. Germline CDR1 is SNHLY and CDR2 is FYNNEI. The CDR3 length is 15 residues. DNA of the CDR3: TGTGCCAGCAGTGAGAGGACAGGGGGGCACAATGAGCAGTTCTTC. It yields the protein CASSERTGGHNEQFF.

The gene calls are TRBV7-8 and TRBJ1-5; D gene unclear. V was pared by 3 bases and J by 7 bases, with 7 bases between. Germline V gene sequence: CDR1 SGHVS, CDR2 FQNEAQ. The CDR3 is 12 amino acids. This CDR3 reads CASSFTGQPQHF. The CDR3 DNA reads TGTGCCAGCAGCTTTACGGGACAGCCCCAGCATTTT.

This clone has just a few counts. J is TRBJ1-6 and V is TRBV7-3; TRBD1 is a possible D gene (6 bases). V dropped 4 bases and J dropped 12 bases, with 16 bases sitting between them. The CDR3 has 14 amino acids. Looked up from germline, CDR1 is SGHTA and CDR2 is FQGTGA. CDR3 nucleotides: TGTGCCAGCAGCTCACAGGGAGTTCAGGGACCCCTCCACTTT. Translated: CASSSQGVQGPLHF.

The chain carries TRBV27 and TRBJ2-5; the D is unclear. Germline V gene sequence: CDR1 MNHEY, CDR2 SMNVEV (reference sequence). V lost 3 bases, J lost 4 bases, and 18 bases lay in between. The CDR3 is 16 residues long. The CDR3 here is CASSFGRQAPLETQYF. CDR3 nucleotide sequence: TGTGCCAGCAGTTTCGGTCGGCAGGCGCCGTTAGAGACCCAGTACTTC.

The V gene is TRBV18, the J gene TRBJ2-3, with a weak D call TRBD1 (6 bases). This CDR3 has 15 residues. The V gene's germline CDR1 is KGHSH and CDR2 LQKENI. Trimming left V 0 bases short and J 4 bases short, with 11 bases between. CDR3 in DNA: TGTGCCAGCTCACCACCGTTACAGGGAGCAGATACGCAGTATTTT. Amino acid sequence: CASSPPLQGADTQYF.

This clone appeared a few times. V and J are TRBV5-5 and TRBJ1-2, with 8 bases identical to TRBD1. The V segment lost 4 bases and the J segment 2 bases; nucleotides outside the gene matches: 10. CDR3 size: 16 residues. CDR1 is SGHKS, CDR2 YYEKEE, per germline (reference sequence). The CDR3 DNA is TGTGCCAGCAGCACACCACCGGGACAGGCGAACTATGGCTACACCTTC. This sequence encodes CASSTPPGQANYGYTF.